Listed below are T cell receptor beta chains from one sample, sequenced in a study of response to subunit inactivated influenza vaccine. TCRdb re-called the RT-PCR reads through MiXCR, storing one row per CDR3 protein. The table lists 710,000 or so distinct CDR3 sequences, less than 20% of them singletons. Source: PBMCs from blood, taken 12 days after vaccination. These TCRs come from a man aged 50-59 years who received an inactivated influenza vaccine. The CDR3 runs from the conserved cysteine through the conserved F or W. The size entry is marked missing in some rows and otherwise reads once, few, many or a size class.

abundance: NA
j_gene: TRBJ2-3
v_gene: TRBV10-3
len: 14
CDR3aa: CAISTSGLTDTQYF

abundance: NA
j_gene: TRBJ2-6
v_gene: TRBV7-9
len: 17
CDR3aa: CASSLGQISSGANVLTF

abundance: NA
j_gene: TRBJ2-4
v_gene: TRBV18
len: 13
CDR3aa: CASSPAGKNIQYF

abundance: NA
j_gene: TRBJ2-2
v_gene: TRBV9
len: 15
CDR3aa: CASSGGTGSPGELFF

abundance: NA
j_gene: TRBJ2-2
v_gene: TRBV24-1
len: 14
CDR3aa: CATSVRQGHGELFF

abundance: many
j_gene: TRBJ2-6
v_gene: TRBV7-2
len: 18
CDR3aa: CASSLARDGFSGANVLTF

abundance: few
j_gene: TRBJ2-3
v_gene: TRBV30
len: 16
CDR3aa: CAWSPAGSPRTDTQYF

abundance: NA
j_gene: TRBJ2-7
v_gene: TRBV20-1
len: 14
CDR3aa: CSARPGTGRNEQYF

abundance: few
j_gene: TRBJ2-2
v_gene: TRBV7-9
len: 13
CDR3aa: CASSLALIGELFF

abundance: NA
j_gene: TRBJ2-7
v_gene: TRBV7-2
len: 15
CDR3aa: CASSRSTSGSYEQYF

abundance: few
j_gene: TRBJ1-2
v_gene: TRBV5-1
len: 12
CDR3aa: CASRQDIYGYTF

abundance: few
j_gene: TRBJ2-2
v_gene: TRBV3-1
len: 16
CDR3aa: CASSQDRLRITGELFF

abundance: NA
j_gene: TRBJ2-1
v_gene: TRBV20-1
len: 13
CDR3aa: CSATRTSGREQFF

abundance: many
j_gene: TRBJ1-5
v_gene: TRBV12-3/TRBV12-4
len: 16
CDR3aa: CAPHQTSGVGNQPQHF

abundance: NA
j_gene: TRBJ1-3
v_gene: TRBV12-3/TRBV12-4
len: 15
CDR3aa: CASSSLFRSGNTIYF

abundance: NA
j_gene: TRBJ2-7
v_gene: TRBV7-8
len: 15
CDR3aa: CASSLVRTGPYEQYF

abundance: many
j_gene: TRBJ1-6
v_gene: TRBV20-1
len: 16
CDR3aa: CSARGVRETYNSPLHF

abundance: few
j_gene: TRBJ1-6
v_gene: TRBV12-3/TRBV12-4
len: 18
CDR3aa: CASILQQASGSYNSPLHF

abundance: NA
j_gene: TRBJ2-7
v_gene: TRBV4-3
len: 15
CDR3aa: CASSQDRGWSYEQYF

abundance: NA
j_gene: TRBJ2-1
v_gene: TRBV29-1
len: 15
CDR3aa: CSVTQREGPYNEQFF

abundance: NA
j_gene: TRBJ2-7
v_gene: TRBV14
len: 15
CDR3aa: CASSQDWDSSRMQYF

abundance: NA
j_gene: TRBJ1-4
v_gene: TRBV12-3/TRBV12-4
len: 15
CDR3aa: CASSPYRGVNEKLFF

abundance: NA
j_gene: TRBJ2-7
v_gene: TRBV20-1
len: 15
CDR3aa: CSDTGEAGGGYEQYF

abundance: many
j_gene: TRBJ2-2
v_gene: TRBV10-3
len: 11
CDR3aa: CAIATTGELFF

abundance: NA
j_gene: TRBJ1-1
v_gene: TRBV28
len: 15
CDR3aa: CASRRELVMNTEAFF

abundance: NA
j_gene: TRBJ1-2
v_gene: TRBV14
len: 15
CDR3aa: CASSQTGQENYGYTF

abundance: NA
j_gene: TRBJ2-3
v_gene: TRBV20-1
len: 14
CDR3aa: CSAIDGTSTDTQYF

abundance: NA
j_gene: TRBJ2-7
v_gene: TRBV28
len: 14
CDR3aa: CASSLVRSPYEQYF

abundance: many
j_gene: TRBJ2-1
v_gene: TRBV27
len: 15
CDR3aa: CASSLGTGPYNEQFF

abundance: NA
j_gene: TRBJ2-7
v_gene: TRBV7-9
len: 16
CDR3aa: CASSLIGAGRGNEQYF

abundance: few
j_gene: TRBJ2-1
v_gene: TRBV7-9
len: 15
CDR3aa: CASSTFSGTYNEQFF

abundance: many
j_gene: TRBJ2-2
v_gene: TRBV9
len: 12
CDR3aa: CASSVGTGELFF

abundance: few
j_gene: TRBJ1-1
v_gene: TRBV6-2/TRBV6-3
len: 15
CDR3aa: CASSRPGTGVTEAFF

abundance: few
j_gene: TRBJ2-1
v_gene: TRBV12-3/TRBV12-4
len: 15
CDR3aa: CASSSLGGQNNEQFF

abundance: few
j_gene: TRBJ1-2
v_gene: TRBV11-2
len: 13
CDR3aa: CASSSAPDYGYTF

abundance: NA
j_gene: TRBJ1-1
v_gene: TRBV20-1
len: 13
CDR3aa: CSATDRSNTEAFF

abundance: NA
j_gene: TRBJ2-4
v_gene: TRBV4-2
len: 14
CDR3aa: CASSHYTGKNIQYF

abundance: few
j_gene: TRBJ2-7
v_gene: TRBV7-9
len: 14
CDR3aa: CASSVGQGAREQYF

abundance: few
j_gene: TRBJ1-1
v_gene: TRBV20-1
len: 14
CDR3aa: CSARKTGPKTEAFF

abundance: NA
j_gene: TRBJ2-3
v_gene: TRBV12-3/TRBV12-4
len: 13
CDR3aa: CASRPGPTDTQYF

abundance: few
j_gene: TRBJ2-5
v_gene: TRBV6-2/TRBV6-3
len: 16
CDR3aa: CASSYAAGGVEETQYF

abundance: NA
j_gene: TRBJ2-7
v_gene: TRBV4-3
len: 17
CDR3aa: CASSQDMGSGSSYEQYF

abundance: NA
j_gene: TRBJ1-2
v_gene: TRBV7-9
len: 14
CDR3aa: CASSARQGGDGYTF

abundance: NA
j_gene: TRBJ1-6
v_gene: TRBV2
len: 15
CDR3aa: CASRAFVGINSPLHF